This T cell receptor beta chain was profiled in a study of blood T cell repertoires in COVID-19. At the level of the study: Samples taken during acute and convalescent COVID-19 were collected in the United States, Italy and Spain.

In the authors' workflow: Estimation of nucleated cell counts was performed using reference gene primer amplification. Sequencing used immunoSEQ multiplex PCR; TCRdb keeps in-frame clones, though not all of them. V and J calls and clone size are given by that table; D and trimming were obtained from the DNA. The sample contains roughly 150,000 clones, around 84% of which appear only once. The ends lost 8 bases at V and 3 bases at J; junction bases unmatched: 9. This CDR3 has 15 amino acids. Germline CDR1 is MNHNY and CDR2 is SVGAGI (reference sequence). In Seattle, patients joined the study during active infection and were tracked longitudinally. There are a few counts of this clone.

Specimen: peripheral blood. The rearrangement joins TRBV6-6 to TRBJ2-1; 8 bases match TRBD2. This TCR was sampled from a woman older than 75 with COVID-19, enrolled during active disease. The CDR3 spells CASFPSGSGYNEQFF. CDR3 nucleotides: TGTGCCAGCTTCCCAAGCGGGAGCGGCTACAATGAGCAGTTCTTC.